The rows below give T cell receptor beta chains drawn from one sample of a study of cytomegalovirus exposure and HLA in healthy donors. Profiled with immunoSEQ multiplex PCR; TCRdb holds only in-frame clones, not every one. The sample lists some 120,000 clones; around 75% were seen once. Sequencing input: PBMCs. The receptors derive from a woman in her thirties in good health and CMV-seronegative. CDR3s include the opening cysteine and the closing phenylalanine or tryptophan. D genes are given only for firm matches. Clone size is shown for a subset of rows, as once, few, many or a class of expanded clone.

length,V,D,size,J,CDR3,DNA
14,TRBV27,.,.,TRBJ1-1,CASSYNYQGLEAFF,TGTGCCAGCAGTTATAATTACCAGGGACTGGAAGCTTTCTTT
15,TRBV29-1,.,.,TRBJ2-7,CSVTDMAGLPYEQYF,TGCAGCGTCACCGACATGGCAGGGCTTCCCTACGAGCAGTACTTC
14,TRBV6-5,TRBD1,.,TRBJ1-2,CASSYDRDPYGYTF,TGTGCCAGCAGCTACGACAGGGACCCGTATGGCTACACCTTC
15,TRBV6-5,TRBD2,.,TRBJ2-7,CASRKWTSGSYEQYF,TGTGCCAGCAGGAAGTGGACTAGCGGGAGCTACGAGCAGTACTTC
14,TRBV4-3,.,.,TRBJ2-7,CASSRFGGAYEQYF,TGCGCCAGCAGCCGCTTCGGGGGAGCCTACGAGCAGTACTTC
15,TRBV7-9,TRBD1,.,TRBJ1-4,CASSARTGRGEKLFF,TGTGCCAGCAGCGCCAGGACAGGGCGAGGTGAAAAACTGTTTTTT
13,TRBV6-6,.,.,TRBJ2-2,CASTGSWTGELFF,TGTGCCAGCACCGGGAGTTGGACCGGGGAGCTGTTTTTT
14,TRBV7-9,.,few,TRBJ1-3,CASSLDSLGNTIYF,TGTGCCAGCAGTTTGGACAGTCTTGGAAACACCATATATTTT
16,TRBV5-6,TRBD1,.,TRBJ2-6,CASSPWGQAGANVLTF,TGTGCCAGCAGCCCCTGGGGACAGGCTGGGGCCAACGTCCTGACTTTC
15,TRBV19,.,few,TRBJ2-4,CASSIGGIAKNIQYF,TGTGCCAGTAGTATAGGCGGGATAGCCAAAAACATTCAGTACTTC
14,TRBV15,.,few,TRBJ2-4,CATSRDEGLNIQYF,TGTGCCACCAGCAGAGACGAGGGCCTAAACATTCAGTACTTC
16,TRBV5-6,TRBD1,few,TRBJ1-5,CASSPGQGSANQPQHF,TGTGCCAGCAGCCCTGGACAGGGCTCGGCGAATCAGCCCCAGCATTTT
14,TRBV9,TRBD1,.,TRBJ1-2,CASSVSGTGRGYTF,TGTGCCAGCAGCGTCTCCGGGACAGGGAGAGGCTACACCTTC
18,TRBV28,TRBD1,.,TRBJ1-5,CASRPGQGATIGNQPQHF,TGTGCCAGCAGGCCCGGACAGGGGGCAACGATAGGCAATCAGCCCCAGCATTTT